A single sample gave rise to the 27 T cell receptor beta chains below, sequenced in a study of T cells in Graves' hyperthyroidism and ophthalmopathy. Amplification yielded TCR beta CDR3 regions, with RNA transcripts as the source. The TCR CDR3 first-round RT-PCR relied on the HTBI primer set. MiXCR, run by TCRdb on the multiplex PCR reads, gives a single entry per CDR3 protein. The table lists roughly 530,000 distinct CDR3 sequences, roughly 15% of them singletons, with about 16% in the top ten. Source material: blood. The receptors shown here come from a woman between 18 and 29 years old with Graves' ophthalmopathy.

The CDR3 coding sequence is TGCGCCAGCAGCCCGAGGTATATGGCGGACGAGCAGTACTTC. This encodes CASSPRYMADEQYF. V is TRBV10-1 and J is TRBJ2-7; D is unclear. This CDR3 is built from 14 residues. The V end was cut by 6 bases, the J end by 5 bases, with 17 bases between. Germline V gene data show CDR1 as WNHNN and CDR2 as SYGVQD (reference sequence).

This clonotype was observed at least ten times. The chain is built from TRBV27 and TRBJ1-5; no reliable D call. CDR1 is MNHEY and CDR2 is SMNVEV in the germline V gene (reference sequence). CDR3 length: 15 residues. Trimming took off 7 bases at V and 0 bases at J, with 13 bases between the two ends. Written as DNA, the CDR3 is TGTGCCAGCAAACCGAGAATATATAGCAATCAGCCCCAGCATTTT. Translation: CASKPRIYSNQPQHF.

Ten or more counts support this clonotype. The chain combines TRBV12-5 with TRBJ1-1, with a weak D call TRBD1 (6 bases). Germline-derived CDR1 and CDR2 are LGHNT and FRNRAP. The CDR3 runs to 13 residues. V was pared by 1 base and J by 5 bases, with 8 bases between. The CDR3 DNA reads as TGTGCTAGTGGTTTGGAACAGGGTACTGAAGCTTTCTTT. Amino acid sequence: CASGLEQGTEAFF.

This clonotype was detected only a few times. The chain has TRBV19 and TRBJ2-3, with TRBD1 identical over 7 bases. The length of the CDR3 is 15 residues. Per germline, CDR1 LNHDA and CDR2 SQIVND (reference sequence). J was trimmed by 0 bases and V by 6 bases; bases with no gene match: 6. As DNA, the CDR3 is TGTGCCAGTAGGCGCCGGGACAGCAGCACAGATACGCAGTATTTT. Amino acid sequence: CASRRRDSSTDTQYF. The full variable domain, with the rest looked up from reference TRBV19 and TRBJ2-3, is DGGITQSPKYLFRKEGQNVTLSCEQNLNHDAMYWYRQDPGQGLRLIYYSQIVNDFQKGDIAEGYSVSREKKESFPLTVTSAQKNPTAFYLCASRRRDSSTDTQYFGPGTRLTVL.

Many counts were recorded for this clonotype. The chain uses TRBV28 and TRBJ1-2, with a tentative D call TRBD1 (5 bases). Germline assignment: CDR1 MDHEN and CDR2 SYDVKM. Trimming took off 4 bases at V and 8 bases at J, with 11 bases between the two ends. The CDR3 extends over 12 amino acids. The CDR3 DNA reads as TGTGCCAGCAGTTCGGCGGGGGAAGGCTACACCTTC. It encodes CASSSAGEGYTF.

CDR3 sequence reads: CASSVEGRTGRTGELFF. The CDR3, as DNA: TGTGCCAGCAGCGTAGAGGGCCGGACAGGGCGAACCGGGGAGCTGTTTTTT. This chain connects TRBV9 to TRBJ2-2; TRBD1 matches at 8 bases. The CDR3 is 17 residues long. Germline V gene data show CDR1 as SGDLS and CDR2 as YYNGEE. V was clipped by 0 bases and J by 5 bases; unmatched bases: 9.

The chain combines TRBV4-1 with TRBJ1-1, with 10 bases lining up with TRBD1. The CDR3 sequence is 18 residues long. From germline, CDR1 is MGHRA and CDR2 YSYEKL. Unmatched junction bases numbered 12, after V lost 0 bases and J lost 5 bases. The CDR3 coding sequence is TGCGCCAGCAGCCAAGATGTTTCGACAGGGGGCGTTTGGACTGAAGCTTTCTTT. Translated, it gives CASSQDVSTGGVWTEAFF.

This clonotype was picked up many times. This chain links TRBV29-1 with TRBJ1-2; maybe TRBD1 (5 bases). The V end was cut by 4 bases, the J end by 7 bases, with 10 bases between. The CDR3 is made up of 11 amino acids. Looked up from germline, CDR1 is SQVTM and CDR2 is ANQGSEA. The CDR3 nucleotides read TGCAGCGTTGGGGGGGATGGTGGCTACACCTTC. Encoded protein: CSVGGDGGYTF.

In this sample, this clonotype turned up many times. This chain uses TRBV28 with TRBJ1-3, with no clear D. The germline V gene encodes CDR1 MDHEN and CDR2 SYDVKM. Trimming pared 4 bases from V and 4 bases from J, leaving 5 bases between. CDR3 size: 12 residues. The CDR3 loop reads CASSSRGNTIYF. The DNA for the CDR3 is TGTGCCAGCAGTTCCCGAGGAAACACCATATATTTT.

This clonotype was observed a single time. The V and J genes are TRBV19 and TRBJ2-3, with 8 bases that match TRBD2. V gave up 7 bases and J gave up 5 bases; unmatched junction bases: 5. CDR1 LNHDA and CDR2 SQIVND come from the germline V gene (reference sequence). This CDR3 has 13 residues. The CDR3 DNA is TGTGCCAGTAAAGCGGGGGAGGGAGATACGCAGTATTTT. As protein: CASKAGEGDTQYF.

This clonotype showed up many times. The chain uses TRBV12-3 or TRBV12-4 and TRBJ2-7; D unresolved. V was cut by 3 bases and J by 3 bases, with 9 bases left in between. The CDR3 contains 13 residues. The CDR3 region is CASSFPYSYEQYF. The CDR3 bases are TGTGCCAGCAGTTTCCCTTATAGCTACGAGCAGTACTTC.

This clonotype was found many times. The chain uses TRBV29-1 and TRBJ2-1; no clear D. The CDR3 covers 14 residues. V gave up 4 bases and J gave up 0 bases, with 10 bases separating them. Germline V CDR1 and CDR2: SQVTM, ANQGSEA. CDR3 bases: TGCAGCGTTGTGGGCCTGAGCTCCTACAATGAGCAGTTCTTC. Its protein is CSVVGLSSYNEQFF.

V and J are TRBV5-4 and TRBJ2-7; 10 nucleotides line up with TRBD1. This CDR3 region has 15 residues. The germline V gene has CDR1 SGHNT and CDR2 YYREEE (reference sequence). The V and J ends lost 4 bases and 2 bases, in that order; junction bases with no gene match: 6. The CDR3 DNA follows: TGTGCCAGCAGCACTTCCGGGACAGGGGCCTACGAGCAGTACTTC. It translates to CASSTSGTGAYEQYF. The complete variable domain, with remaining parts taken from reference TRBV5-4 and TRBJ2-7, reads ETGVTQSPTHLIKTRGQQVTLRCSSQSGHNTVSWYQQALGQGPQFIFQYYREEENGRGNFPPRFSGLQFPNYSSELNVNALELDDSALYLCASSTSGTGAYEQYFGPGTRLTVT.

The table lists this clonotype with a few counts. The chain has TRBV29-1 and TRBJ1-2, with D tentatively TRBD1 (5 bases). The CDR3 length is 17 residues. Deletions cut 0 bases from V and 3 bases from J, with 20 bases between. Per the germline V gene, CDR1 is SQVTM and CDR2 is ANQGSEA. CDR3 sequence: CSVEDRRDEGQYYGYTF. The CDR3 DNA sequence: TGCAGCGTTGAAGATCGGCGGGATGAGGGGCAGTACTATGGCTACACCTTC. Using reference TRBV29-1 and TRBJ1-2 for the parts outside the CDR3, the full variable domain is SAVISQKPSRDICQRGTSLTIQCQVDSQVTMMFWYRQQPGQSLTLIATANQGSEATYESGFVIDKFPISRPNLTFSTLTVSNMSPEDSSIYLCSVEDRRDEGQYYGYTFGSGTRLTVV.

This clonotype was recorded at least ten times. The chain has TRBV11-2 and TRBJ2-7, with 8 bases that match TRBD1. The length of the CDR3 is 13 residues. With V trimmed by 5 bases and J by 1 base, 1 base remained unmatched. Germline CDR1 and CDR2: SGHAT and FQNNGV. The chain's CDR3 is CASSRDRSYEQYF. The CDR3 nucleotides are TGTGCCAGCAGCCGGGACAGGTCCTACGAGCAGTACTTC.

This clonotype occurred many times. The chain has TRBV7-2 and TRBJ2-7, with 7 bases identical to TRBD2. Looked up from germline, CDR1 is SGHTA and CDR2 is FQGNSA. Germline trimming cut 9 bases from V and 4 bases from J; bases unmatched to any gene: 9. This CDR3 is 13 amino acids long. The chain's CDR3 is CASKTAGGYEQYF. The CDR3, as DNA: TGTGCCAGTAAAACAGCCGGGGGGTACGAGCAGTACTTC.

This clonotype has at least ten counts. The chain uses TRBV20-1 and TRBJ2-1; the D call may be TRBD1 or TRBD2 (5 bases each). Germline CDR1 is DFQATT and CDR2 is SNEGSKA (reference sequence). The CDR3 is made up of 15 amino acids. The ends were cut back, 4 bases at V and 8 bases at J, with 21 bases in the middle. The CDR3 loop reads CSANQGGWSGDEQFF. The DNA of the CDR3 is TGCAGTGCTAACCAGGGCGGGTGGTCGGGCGATGAGCAGTTCTTC.

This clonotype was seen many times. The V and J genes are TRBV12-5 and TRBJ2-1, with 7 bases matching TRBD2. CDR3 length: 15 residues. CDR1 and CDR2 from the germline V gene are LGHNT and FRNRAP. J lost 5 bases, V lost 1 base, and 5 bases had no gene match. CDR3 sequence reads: CASGLGLAEDNEQFF. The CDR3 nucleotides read TGTGCTAGTGGTTTGGGGCTAGCGGAGGACAATGAGCAGTTCTTC.

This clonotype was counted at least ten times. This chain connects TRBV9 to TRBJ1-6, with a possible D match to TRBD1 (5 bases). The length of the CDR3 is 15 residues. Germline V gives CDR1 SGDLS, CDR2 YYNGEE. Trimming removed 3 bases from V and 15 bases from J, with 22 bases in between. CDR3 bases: TGTGCCAGCAGCGACACAGGAACGCCCCCGGAGGTCCTCCACTTT. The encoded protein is CASSDTGTPPEVLHF.

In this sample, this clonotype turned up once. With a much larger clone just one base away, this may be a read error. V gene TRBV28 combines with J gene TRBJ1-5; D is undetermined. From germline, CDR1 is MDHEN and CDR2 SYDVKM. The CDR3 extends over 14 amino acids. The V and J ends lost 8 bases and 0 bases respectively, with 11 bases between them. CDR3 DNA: TGTGCCAGCGGTTCTGACTATAGCAATCAGCCCCAGCATTTT. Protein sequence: CASGSDYSNQPQHF.

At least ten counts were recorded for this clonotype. CDR3 region: CASGTGTGGTGANVLTF. For the CDR3, the DNA is TGTGCCAGCGGTACCGGGACAGGGGGCACTGGGGCCAACGTCCTGACTTTC. The chain carries TRBV13 and TRBJ2-6; 12 bases match TRBD1. Germline CDR1 PRHDT, CDR2 FYEKMQ (reference sequence). The CDR3 totals 17 residues. V gave up 8 bases and J gave up 2 bases; unmatched junction bases: 7.

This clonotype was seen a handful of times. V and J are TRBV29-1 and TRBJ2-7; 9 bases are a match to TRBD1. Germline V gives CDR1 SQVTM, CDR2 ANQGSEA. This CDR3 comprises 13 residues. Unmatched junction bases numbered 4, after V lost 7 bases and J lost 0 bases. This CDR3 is CSAWTGASYEQYF. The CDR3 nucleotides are TGCAGCGCTTGGACAGGGGCCTCCTACGAGCAGTACTTC.

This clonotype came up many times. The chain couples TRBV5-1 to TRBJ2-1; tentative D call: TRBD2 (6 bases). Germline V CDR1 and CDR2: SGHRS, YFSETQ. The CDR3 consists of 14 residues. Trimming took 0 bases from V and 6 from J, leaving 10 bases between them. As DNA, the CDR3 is TGCGCCAGCAGCTTGGCGCCTAGCGCCAATGAGCAGTTCTTC. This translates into CASSLAPSANEQFF.

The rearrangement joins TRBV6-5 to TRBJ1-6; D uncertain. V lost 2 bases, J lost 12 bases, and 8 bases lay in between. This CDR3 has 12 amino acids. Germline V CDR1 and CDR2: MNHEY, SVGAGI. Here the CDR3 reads CASSYPTGPLHF. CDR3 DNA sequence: TGTGCCAGCAGTTACCCAACGGGACCCCTCCACTTT.

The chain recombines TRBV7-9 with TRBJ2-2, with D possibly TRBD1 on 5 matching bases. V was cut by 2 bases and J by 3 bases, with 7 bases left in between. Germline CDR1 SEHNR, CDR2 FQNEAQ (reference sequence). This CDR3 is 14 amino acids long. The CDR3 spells CASSLPTDTGELFF. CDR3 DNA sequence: TGTGCCAGCAGCTTACCGACAGACACCGGGGAGCTGTTTTTT.

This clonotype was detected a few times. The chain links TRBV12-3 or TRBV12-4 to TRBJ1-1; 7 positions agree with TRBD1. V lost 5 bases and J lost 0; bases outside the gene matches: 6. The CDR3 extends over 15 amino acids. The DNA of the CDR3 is TGTGCCAGCAGTCTCCGGGACAGATTGAACACTGAAGCTTTCTTT. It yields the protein CASSLRDRLNTEAFF.

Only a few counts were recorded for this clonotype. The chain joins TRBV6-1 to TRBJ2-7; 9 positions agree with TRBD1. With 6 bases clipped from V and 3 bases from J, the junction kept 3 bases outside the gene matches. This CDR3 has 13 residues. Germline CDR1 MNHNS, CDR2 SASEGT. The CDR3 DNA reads TGTGCCAGCAGGTCGGGACAGGGCTACGAGCAGTACTTC. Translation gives CASRSGQGYEQYF.